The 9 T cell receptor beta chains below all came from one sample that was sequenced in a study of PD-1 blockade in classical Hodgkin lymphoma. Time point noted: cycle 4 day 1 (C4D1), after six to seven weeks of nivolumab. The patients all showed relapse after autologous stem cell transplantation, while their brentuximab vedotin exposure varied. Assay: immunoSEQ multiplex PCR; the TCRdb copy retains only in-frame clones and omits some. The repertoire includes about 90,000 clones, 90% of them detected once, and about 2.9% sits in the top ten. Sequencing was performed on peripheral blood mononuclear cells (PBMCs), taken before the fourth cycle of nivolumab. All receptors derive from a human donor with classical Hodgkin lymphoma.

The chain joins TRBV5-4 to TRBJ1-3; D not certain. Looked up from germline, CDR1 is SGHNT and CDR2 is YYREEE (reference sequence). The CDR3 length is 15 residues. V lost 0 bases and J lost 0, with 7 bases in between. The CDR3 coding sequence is TGTGCCAGCAGCTTGGACGGTAGCTCTGGAAACACCATATATTTT. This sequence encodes CASSLDGSSGNTIYF.

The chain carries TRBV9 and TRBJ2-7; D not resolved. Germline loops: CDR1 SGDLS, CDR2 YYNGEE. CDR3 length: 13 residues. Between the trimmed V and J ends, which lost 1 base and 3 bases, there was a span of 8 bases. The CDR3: CASSVNTYYEQYF. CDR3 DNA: TGTGCCAGCAGCGTAAACACATACTACGAGCAGTACTTC.

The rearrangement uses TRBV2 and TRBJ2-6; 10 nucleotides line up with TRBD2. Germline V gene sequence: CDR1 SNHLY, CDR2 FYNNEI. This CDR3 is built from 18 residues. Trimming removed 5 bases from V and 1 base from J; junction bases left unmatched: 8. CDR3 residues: CASSYRTSGLSGANVLTF. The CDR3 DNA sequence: TGTGCCAGCAGTTACCGGACTAGCGGATTATCTGGGGCCAACGTCCTGACTTTC.

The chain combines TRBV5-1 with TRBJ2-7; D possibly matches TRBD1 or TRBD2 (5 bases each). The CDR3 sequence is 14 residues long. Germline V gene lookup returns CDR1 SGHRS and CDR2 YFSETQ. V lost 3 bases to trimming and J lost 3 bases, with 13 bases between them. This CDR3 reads CASSWGPTNYEQYF. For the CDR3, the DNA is TGCGCCAGCAGCTGGGGACCGACTAACTACGAGCAGTACTTC.

This chain's CDR3 is CASSLGAGARNTEAFF. DNA of the CDR3: TGCGCCAGCAGCTTGGGGGCAGGGGCACGGAACACTGAAGCTTTCTTT. V is TRBV5-1 and J is TRBJ1-1; tentatively, D is TRBD1 (6 bases). The V and J ends lost 0 bases and 1 base respectively, with 13 bases between them. This CDR3 has 16 amino acids. Germline CDR1 reads SGHRS; CDR2 reads YFSETQ.

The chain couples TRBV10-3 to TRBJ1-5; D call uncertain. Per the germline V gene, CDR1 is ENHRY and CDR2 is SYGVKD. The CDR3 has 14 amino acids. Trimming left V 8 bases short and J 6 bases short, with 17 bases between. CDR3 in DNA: TGTGCCATCGAGAGGGAAAGGTCGGGTCAGCCCCAGCATTTT. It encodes CAIERERSGQPQHF.

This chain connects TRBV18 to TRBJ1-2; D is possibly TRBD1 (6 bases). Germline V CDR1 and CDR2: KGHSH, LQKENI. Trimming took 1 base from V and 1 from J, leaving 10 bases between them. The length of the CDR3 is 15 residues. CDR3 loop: CASSPQGGNNYGYTF. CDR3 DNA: TGTGCCAGCTCACCACAGGGGGGAAATAACTATGGCTACACCTTC.

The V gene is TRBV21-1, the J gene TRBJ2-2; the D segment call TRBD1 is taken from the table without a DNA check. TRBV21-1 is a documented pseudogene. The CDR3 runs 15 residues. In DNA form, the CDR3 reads TGTGCCAGCAGCAAAAGGACAAGGAACACCGGGGAGCTGTTTTTT. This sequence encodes CASSKRTRNTGELFF.

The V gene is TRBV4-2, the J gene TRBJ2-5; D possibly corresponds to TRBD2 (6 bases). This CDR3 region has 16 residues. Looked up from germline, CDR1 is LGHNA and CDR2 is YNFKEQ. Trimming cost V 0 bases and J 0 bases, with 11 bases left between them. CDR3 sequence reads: CASSQEIAGYQETQYF. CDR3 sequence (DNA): TGTGCCAGCAGCCAAGAGATTGCGGGGTACCAAGAGACCCAGTACTTC.